This TCR beta chain stems from a study of blood T cell repertoires in COVID-19. Study at large: There were acute and convalescent COVID-19 samples, and they came from the United States, Italy and Spain.

Only in-frame clones appear in the TCRdb table, and some are missing; sequencing was by immunoSEQ multiplex PCR. The sample shows tens of thousands of clones, 89% of them seen only once. The CDR3 runs 16 residues. Germline CDR1 and CDR2: MNHEY and SMNVEV (reference sequence). Trimming removed 8 bases from V and 1 base from J, with 17 bases in between. Material: peripheral blood. The sequence was obtained from a woman in her fifties or sixties with active COVID-19. This chain joins TRBV27 and TRBJ2-2; maybe TRBD1 (5 bases). The CDR3 DNA sequence: TGTGCCAGCGCGAAAGGGGTTTGGGAGAACACCGGGGAGCTGTTTTTT. Amino acid sequence: CASAKGVWENTGELFF.